The rows below give T cell receptor beta chains drawn from one sample of a study of CD8 T cells in Susac syndrome. One entry per CDR3 protein results from TCRdb running MiXCR on the immunoSEQ multiplex PCR reads. The table lists 75,000 to 80,000 distinct CDR3 sequences, less than 95% of them singletons. Sequencing input: CD8+ T cells from PBMCs. These receptor sequences come from a human donor with Susac syndrome. CDR3s include the opening cysteine and the closing phenylalanine or tryptophan. Fields, in order: J gene, V gene, clone size, D gene, CDR3 DNA, CDR3 protein. A D gene is named only where the DNA matches it firmly. A clone size is listed for some rows: how often the clone was seen (once, few, many), or a class if it is expanded.

j_call: TRBJ1-2
v_call: TRBV3-1
clone_size: -
d_call: -
cdr3_nt: TGTGCCAGCAGGCAGTACAGGAGATCCACAGACCCTTCAAACTATGGCTACACCTTC
cdr3_aa: CASRQYRRSTDPSNYGYTF

j_call: TRBJ1-4
v_call: TRBV7-8
clone_size: -
d_call: TRBD1
cdr3_nt: TGTGCCAGCAGCTTAAGGACAGGGAAGAGTAAAGAAAAACTGTTTTTT
cdr3_aa: CASSLRTGKSKEKLFF

j_call: TRBJ2-1
v_call: TRBV28
clone_size: -
d_call: -
cdr3_nt: TGTGCCAGCACTCTCATAGGGACGGACAATGAGCAGTTCTTC
cdr3_aa: CASTLIGTDNEQFF

j_call: TRBJ2-7
v_call: TRBV20-1
clone_size: -
d_call: -
cdr3_nt: TGCAGTGCTAGAGGACAAGGCTACGAGCAGTACTTC
cdr3_aa: CSARGQGYEQYF

j_call: TRBJ2-3
v_call: TRBV2
clone_size: -
d_call: TRBD2
cdr3_nt: TGTGCCAGCAGTTTCGGACTAGATAAGACAGATACGCAGTATTTT
cdr3_aa: CASSFGLDKTDTQYF

j_call: TRBJ1-1
v_call: TRBV6-5
clone_size: -
d_call: -
cdr3_nt: TGTGCCAGCAGTGCCCCTCGGGGGGCCGGAACTGAAGCTTTCTTT
cdr3_aa: CASSAPRGAGTEAFF

j_call: TRBJ1-6
v_call: TRBV9
clone_size: -
d_call: TRBD1
cdr3_nt: TGTGCCAGCAGCGTAGAGGGCAGGGGGTATAATTCACCCCTCCACTTT
cdr3_aa: CASSVEGRGYNSPLHF

j_call: TRBJ2-7
v_call: TRBV13
clone_size: -
d_call: TRBD2
cdr3_nt: TGTGCCAGCAGCTTAGCTAGCGGGGGCGAGCAGTACTTC
cdr3_aa: CASSLASGGEQYF

j_call: TRBJ1-2
v_call: TRBV4-1
clone_size: few
d_call: -
cdr3_nt: TGCGCCAGCAGCCAAGAGTATGATAGTGGGGCTAACTATGGCTACACCTTC
cdr3_aa: CASSQEYDSGANYGYTF

j_call: TRBJ2-2
v_call: TRBV5-6
clone_size: -
d_call: -
cdr3_nt: TGTGCCAGCTTCTATAACCGGGGGGCGGTGGAGCTGTTTTTT
cdr3_aa: CASFYNRGAVELFF

j_call: TRBJ2-7
v_call: TRBV4-1
clone_size: -
d_call: TRBD1
cdr3_nt: TGCGCCAGCAGCGGGACAGGTCCCCTACGGGAGCAGTACTTC
cdr3_aa: CASSGTGPLREQYF

j_call: TRBJ2-7
v_call: TRBV29-1
clone_size: once
d_call: TRBD1
cdr3_nt: TGCAGCGTTGAAATTAGGGGACAGATGGATATGTTCTACGAGCAGTACTTC
cdr3_aa: CSVEIRGQMDMFYEQYF

j_call: TRBJ2-7
v_call: TRBV27
clone_size: -
d_call: -
cdr3_nt: TGTGCCAGCAGTTTGGTAGGGCAGGGGCAGTACTTC
cdr3_aa: CASSLVGQGQYF

j_call: TRBJ1-5
v_call: TRBV20-1
clone_size: -
d_call: TRBD1
cdr3_nt: TGCAGTGCTAGACGGGACAGGGGGAACAATCAGCCCCAGCATTTT
cdr3_aa: CSARRDRGNNQPQHF

j_call: TRBJ1-5
v_call: TRBV4-1
clone_size: -
d_call: -
cdr3_nt: TGCGCCAGCAGCCAAGAGTTGAGTCGGATTCATCAGCCCCAGCATTTT
cdr3_aa: CASSQELSRIHQPQHF

j_call: TRBJ1-1
v_call: TRBV20-1
clone_size: -
d_call: -
cdr3_nt: TGCAGTGCTAAACTAAACAGGGAGTCCAGTGAGGCTTTCTTT
cdr3_aa: CSAKLNRESSEAFF

j_call: TRBJ2-2
v_call: TRBV2
clone_size: -
d_call: TRBD2
cdr3_nt: TGTGCCACCGCGGGAGTGAACACCGGGGAGCTGTTTTTT
cdr3_aa: CATAGVNTGELFF

j_call: TRBJ2-7
v_call: TRBV7-7
clone_size: -
d_call: -
cdr3_nt: TGTGCTAGCAGCTTGGCAGGGGACTACGAGCAGTACTTC
cdr3_aa: CASSLAGDYEQYF

j_call: TRBJ2-1
v_call: TRBV24-1
clone_size: -
d_call: TRBD1
cdr3_nt: TGTGCCACCGGGACAGCATACAATGAGCAGTTCTTC
cdr3_aa: CATGTAYNEQFF

j_call: TRBJ1-1
v_call: TRBV5-6
clone_size: -
d_call: -
cdr3_nt: TGTGCCAGCAGCTTGTTCGGGGGGGCTGAAGCTTTCTTT
cdr3_aa: CASSLFGGAEAFF

j_call: TRBJ2-1
v_call: TRBV9
clone_size: -
d_call: -
cdr3_nt: TGTGCCAGCAGCGTGAGCGGATCCTACAATGAGCAGTTCTTC
cdr3_aa: CASSVSGSYNEQFF

j_call: TRBJ1-4
v_call: TRBV20-1
clone_size: -
d_call: -
cdr3_nt: TGCAGTGCGTTTTATAGAGGGAGGGAGGAAAAACTGTTTTTT
cdr3_aa: CSAFYRGREEKLFF

j_call: TRBJ2-7
v_call: TRBV28
clone_size: -
d_call: -
cdr3_nt: TGTGCCAGCCTTTCGGCGAAAGCTAGAACATTGTTATTAGAGCAGTACTTC
cdr3_aa: CASLSAKARTLLLEQYF

j_call: TRBJ2-1
v_call: TRBV12-3/TRBV12-4
clone_size: once
d_call: -
cdr3_nt: TGTGCCAGCAGTATCGGGGGTAGGGGTGAGCAGTTCTTC
cdr3_aa: CASSIGGRGEQFF

j_call: TRBJ1-1
v_call: TRBV10-3
clone_size: -
d_call: TRBD1
cdr3_nt: TGTGCCATCAGTGGGAGGGAGACAGGGGGTACGAACACTGAAGCTTTCTTT
cdr3_aa: CAISGRETGGTNTEAFF

j_call: TRBJ2-7
v_call: TRBV10-3
clone_size: -
d_call: TRBD1
cdr3_nt: TGTGCCATACAAACGGAGGACAGGTACTCCTACGAGCAGTACTTC
cdr3_aa: CAIQTEDRYSYEQYF

j_call: TRBJ2-1
v_call: TRBV7-8
clone_size: -
d_call: TRBD2
cdr3_nt: TGTGCCAGCAGCCCCCGGGCTAGCGGGGTGTACAATGAGCAGTTCTTC
cdr3_aa: CASSPRASGVYNEQFF

j_call: TRBJ1-1
v_call: TRBV5-4
clone_size: -
d_call: -
cdr3_nt: TGTGCCAGCAGCTTGCGGGGGAACACTGAAGCTTTCTTT
cdr3_aa: CASSLRGNTEAFF

j_call: TRBJ1-1
v_call: TRBV15
clone_size: once
d_call: -
cdr3_nt: TGTGCCACCAGTGCTCGTGTGGGATGGGCTGAAGCTTTCTTT
cdr3_aa: CATSARVGWAEAFF

j_call: TRBJ2-2
v_call: TRBV20-1
clone_size: -
d_call: -
cdr3_nt: TGCAGTGCTGGGACAGGGGAGCTGTTTTTT
cdr3_aa: CSAGTGELFF

j_call: TRBJ2-3
v_call: TRBV12-3/TRBV12-4
clone_size: -
d_call: -
cdr3_nt: TGTGCCAGCAGTTTACGTCCTGGGACAGATACGCAGTATTTT
cdr3_aa: CASSLRPGTDTQYF

j_call: TRBJ2-4
v_call: TRBV20-1
clone_size: -
d_call: -
cdr3_nt: TGCAGTGCTAGAGAATCCGGGGGAAACATTCAGTACTTC
cdr3_aa: CSARESGGNIQYF

j_call: TRBJ1-4
v_call: TRBV9
clone_size: -
d_call: -
cdr3_nt: TGTGCCAGCAGCGAGAGAGGATCGAGGTCTGAAAAACTGTTTTTT
cdr3_aa: CASSERGSRSEKLFF

j_call: TRBJ2-7
v_call: TRBV20-1
clone_size: once
d_call: -
cdr3_nt: TGCAGTGCTAGGAGTCATCAATTCTACGAGCAGTACTTC
cdr3_aa: CSARSHQFYEQYF

j_call: TRBJ2-7
v_call: TRBV7-9
clone_size: -
d_call: -
cdr3_nt: TGTGCCAGCAGCCCCGCTGCGGCCTACGAGCAGTACTTC
cdr3_aa: CASSPAAAYEQYF

j_call: TRBJ2-5
v_call: TRBV24-1
clone_size: -
d_call: -
cdr3_nt: TGTGCCACCAGCACCTACCAGAAAGAGACCCAGTACTTC
cdr3_aa: CATSTYQKETQYF

j_call: TRBJ2-7
v_call: TRBV12-5
clone_size: -
d_call: -
cdr3_nt: TGTGCTAGTGGTCCGGACAGTTACGAGCAGTACTTC
cdr3_aa: CASGPDSYEQYF

j_call: TRBJ2-5
v_call: TRBV19
clone_size: -
d_call: TRBD2
cdr3_nt: TGTGCCAGTCCCTTGAGCGGGGGGGAGGAGACCCAGTACTTC
cdr3_aa: CASPLSGGEETQYF

j_call: TRBJ2-7
v_call: TRBV24-1
clone_size: -
d_call: TRBD1
cdr3_nt: TGTGCCACCAGGGACAGGGATGGAGAGCAGTACTTC
cdr3_aa: CATRDRDGEQYF

j_call: TRBJ2-3
v_call: TRBV20-1
clone_size: -
d_call: TRBD1
cdr3_nt: TGCAGTGCTTCCGGGACAGGGGTCACAGATACGCAGTATTTT
cdr3_aa: CSASGTGVTDTQYF

j_call: TRBJ2-7
v_call: TRBV30
clone_size: -
d_call: TRBD1
cdr3_nt: TGTGCCTGGAGCTACACAGGGGGCGGCGAGCAGTACTTC
cdr3_aa: CAWSYTGGGEQYF

j_call: TRBJ2-7
v_call: TRBV13
clone_size: -
d_call: TRBD2
cdr3_nt: TGTGCCAGCAGCTTAGGCGGGACTAGCGCCGACGAGCAGTACTTC
cdr3_aa: CASSLGGTSADEQYF

j_call: TRBJ2-1
v_call: TRBV7-6
clone_size: -
d_call: TRBD1
cdr3_nt: TGTGCCAGCAGCTTACGGGACAGGGTGCAGTTCTTC
cdr3_aa: CASSLRDRVQFF

j_call: TRBJ1-5
v_call: TRBV5-1
clone_size: -
d_call: -
cdr3_nt: TGCGCCAGCAGCTTTAAGCCCCAGCATTTT
cdr3_aa: CASSFKPQHF

j_call: TRBJ2-2
v_call: TRBV6-2/TRBV6-3
clone_size: -
d_call: TRBD2
cdr3_nt: TGTGCCAGCCTGGGAGGGGACACCGGGGAGCTGTTTTTT
cdr3_aa: CASLGGDTGELFF

j_call: TRBJ2-7
v_call: TRBV7-6
clone_size: -
d_call: TRBD1
cdr3_nt: TGTGCCAGCAGCTTAGCGCAGGGGGGACAGGCCCCCCGGGAGCAGTACTTC
cdr3_aa: CASSLAQGGQAPREQYF

j_call: TRBJ2-1
v_call: TRBV5-1
clone_size: -
d_call: TRBD2
cdr3_nt: TGCGCCAGCAGTCCTAAGCGGACTAGCCGGAATGAGCAGTTCTTC
cdr3_aa: CASSPKRTSRNEQFF

j_call: TRBJ2-1
v_call: TRBV29-1
clone_size: -
d_call: TRBD1
cdr3_nt: TGCAGCGTGTCCTGGGACAGGGGGCGCTTTGAGCAGTTCTTC
cdr3_aa: CSVSWDRGRFEQFF

j_call: TRBJ2-3
v_call: TRBV5-1
clone_size: once
d_call: -
cdr3_nt: TGCGCCAGCAGACCCGACTACACAGATACGCAGTATTTT
cdr3_aa: CASRPDYTDTQYF

j_call: TRBJ2-3
v_call: TRBV12-3/TRBV12-4
clone_size: -
d_call: -
cdr3_nt: TGTGCCAGCAGTTTGTCAGGGGGGGCATCAGATACGCAGTATTTT
cdr3_aa: CASSLSGGASDTQYF

j_call: TRBJ2-7
v_call: TRBV9
clone_size: -
d_call: -
cdr3_nt: TGTGCCAGCAGCCCGATGAGGGGGCAGAGTGCAGCGGGGTTGTACGAGCAGTACTTC
cdr3_aa: CASSPMRGQSAAGLYEQYF

j_call: TRBJ2-2
v_call: TRBV30
clone_size: -
d_call: TRBD2
cdr3_nt: TGTGCCTCGGGGACTAGCGGGGGCTGGGACACCGGGGAGCTGTTTTTT
cdr3_aa: CASGTSGGWDTGELFF

j_call: TRBJ2-7
v_call: TRBV10-3
clone_size: -
d_call: -
cdr3_nt: TGTGCCATCAGTGTTAACCTACGTCTAGGAGGCTACGAGCAGTACTTC
cdr3_aa: CAISVNLRLGGYEQYF

j_call: TRBJ2-5
v_call: TRBV27
clone_size: -
d_call: -
cdr3_nt: TGTGCCAGCAGTTCGGGACGGCCCGGGTACTTC
cdr3_aa: CASSSGRPGYF

j_call: TRBJ2-7
v_call: TRBV30
clone_size: -
d_call: -
cdr3_nt: TGTGCCTGGAGTGGACCTAGGGCCAGCACCTACGAGCAGTACTTC
cdr3_aa: CAWSGPRASTYEQYF